This T cell receptor beta chain was recovered during a study of T cell repertoires in cytomegalovirus infection. Study-level background: Public signatures in TCR beta pointed to CMV infection and matching HLA type.

This clonotype has a handful of counts. Its specificity is unknown. The CDR3 contains 15 residues. Trimming removed 7 bases at V and 5 bases at J, with 20 bases between. Germline assignment: CDR1 SEHNR and CDR2 FQNEAQ (reference sequence). Study-wide findings and caveats: Summed public TCR beta family frequency identified CMV carriers bearing the relevant HLA. Clonotypes of TCR beta that were HLA-C-restricted and CMV-specific dominated the ex vivo response.

One entry per CDR3 protein, called by TCRdb with MiXCR from the reads. The sample has some 440,000 distinct CDR3 sequences; approximately 31% are singletons. This clonotype originated in a human donor in good health (CMV status not recorded). Some clones in this sample may be carry-over from other donors' samples. This chain joins TRBV7-9 and TRBJ1-2; D unresolved. Sequencing was done on a sample of PBMCs. The CDR3 loop is CASTQAGTVAYGYTF. CDR3 bases: TGTGCCAGCACGCAAGCGGGAACGGTGGCTTATGGCTACACCTTC.